These 26 T cell receptor beta chains share one sample of origin, sequenced in a study of T cell clones after liver transplantation. Sequencing was performed with immunoSEQ multiplex PCR; in TCRdb, only in-frame clones are kept and a portion is missing. The sample yields 7,000 to 9,500 clones, more than 75% seen once. The specimen was CD8+ T cells from blood, collected at the 22-month timepoint. Every receptor here comes from a human patient who received a liver transplant. Some of the T cells might come from the graft donor.

This sequence joins TRBV6-1 and TRBJ2-3; D possibly corresponds to TRBD2 (5 bases). Germline V CDR1 and CDR2: MNHNS, SASEGT. V was trimmed by 2 bases and J by 1 base, leaving 16 bases between them. The CDR3 runs 17 residues. This CDR3 is CASSEWETGLGTDTQYF. In DNA, the CDR3 is TGTGCCAGCAGTGAATGGGAGACGGGTTTAGGCACAGATACGCAGTATTTT.

This chain links TRBV7-6 with TRBJ1-5; D gene uncertain. V shed 1 base and J shed 7 bases, with 8 bases lying between them. In germline, CDR1 is SGHVS, CDR2 FNYEAQ. This CDR3 region has 13 residues. The DNA of the CDR3 is TGTGCCAGCAGCTTAGGCTGGAAACAGCCCCAGCATTTT. Encoded protein: CASSLGWKQPQHF.

In this sample, this clone is medium-sized. This sequence joins TRBV16 and TRBJ1-5; no reliable D call. CDR1 KGHSY and CDR2 FQNENV come from the germline V gene. V was clipped by 4 bases and J by 3 bases, with 4 bases between them. The length of the CDR3 is 12 residues. The CDR3 nucleotides read TGTGCCAGCAGCCCGAACAATCAGCCCCAGCATTTT. This sequence encodes CASSPNNQPQHF. Full variable domain (outside the CDR3, taken from reference TRBV16 and TRBJ1-5): GEEVAQTPKHLVRGEGQKAKLYCAPIKGHSYVFWYQQVLKNEFKFLISFQNENVFDETGMPKERFSAKCLPNSPCSLEIQATKLEDSAVYFCASSPNNQPQHFGDGTRLSIL.

This clone is deemed medium-sized (0.01 to 0.1%). V usage is TRBV7-3 and J usage is TRBJ1-1; 7 positions agree with TRBD1. Germline trimming cut 3 bases from V and 4 bases from J; bases unmatched to any gene: 5. CDR1 is SGHTA and CDR2 is FQGTGA in the germline V gene. This CDR3 comprises 14 residues. In DNA, the CDR3 is TGTGCCAGCAGCTTCGGGACAGTGGCCACTGAAGCTTTCTTT. The encoded protein is CASSFGTVATEAFF.

In nucleotides, the CDR3 is TGTGCCAGCAGCCCAGGGTTTTCACCCCTCCACTTT. This gives the protein CASSPGFSPLHF. This chain uses TRBV6-5 with TRBJ1-6, with D perhaps matching TRBD1 (5 bases). CDR3 length: 12 amino acids. V was shortened by 6 bases and J by 9 bases, with 9 bases between the two germline ends. Germline CDR1 and CDR2: MNHEY and SVGAGI.

The rearrangement joins TRBV2 to TRBJ1-2; a possible D gene is TRBD1 (5 bases). The germline CDR1 and CDR2 sequences are SNHLY and FYNNEI. Trimming left V 7 bases short and J 2 bases short, with 17 bases between. CDR3 length: 15 residues. As DNA, the CDR3 is TGTGCCAGCAAGACCGGGGGGATGTTGAACTATGGCTACACCTTC. This gives the protein CASKTGGMLNYGYTF.

CDR3 in DNA: TGTGCCAGCAGCTTTTTGGAGACCCCCAAGTGGAATGAGCAGTTCTTC. The encoded protein is CASSFLETPKWNEQFF. The rearrangement uses TRBV7-8 and TRBJ2-1; unclear D gene. Germline V gives CDR1 SGHVS, CDR2 FQNEAQ. CDR3 length: 16 amino acids. V was clipped by 3 bases and J by 7 bases, with 19 bases between them. Drawing the rest from reference TRBV7-8 and TRBJ2-1, the complete variable domain is GAGVSQSPRYKVAKRGQDVALRCDPISGHVSLFWYQQALGQGPEFLTYFQNEAQLDKSGLPSDRFFAERPEGSVSTLKIQRTQQEDSAVYLCASSFLETPKWNEQFFGPGTRLTVL.

The V gene is TRBV5-1, the J gene TRBJ2-7; 7 positions match TRBD1. V shed 2 bases and J 5 bases; nucleotides not matched to a gene: 7. The germline V gene encodes CDR1 SGHRS and CDR2 YFSETQ. The CDR3 runs to 14 residues. This CDR3 is CASSFSTGSDEQYF. Here the CDR3 DNA reads TGCGCCAGCAGCTTCTCGACAGGGAGCGACGAGCAGTACTTC.

Only a few counts were recorded for this clone. CDR3 nucleotide sequence: TGTGCCAGCATGATTGGCGGGGGGCCTAGCTCCTACAATGAGCAGTTCTTC. Translating gives CASMIGGGPSSYNEQFF. The chain employs TRBV27 and TRBJ2-1, with 8 bases matching TRBD2. The CDR3 has 17 amino acids. V was clipped by 7 bases and J by 0 bases; unmatched bases: 11. Germline assignment: CDR1 MNHEY and CDR2 SMNVEV (reference sequence).

The chain links TRBV2 to TRBJ2-7, with D perhaps TRBD1 (6 bases). Trimming took off 5 bases at V and 5 bases at J, with 22 bases between the two ends. Germline lookup yields CDR1 SNHLY and CDR2 FYNNEI. CDR3 length: 16 amino acids. CDR3 in DNA: TGTGCCAGCAGTACCCAACCGGGACACCCTGTGGACGAGCAGTACTTC. It yields the protein CASSTQPGHPVDEQYF.

In its sample, this clone was seen once. V is TRBV29-1 and J is TRBJ2-5, with 8 bases that match TRBD1. Trimming removed 4 bases from V and 4 bases from J; junction bases left unmatched: 2. CDR1 is SQVTM, CDR2 ANQGSEA, per germline. This CDR3 region has 12 residues. In nucleotides, the CDR3 is TGCAGCGTTGGACAGGGGCCAGAGACCCAGTACTTC. Protein sequence: CSVGQGPETQYF.

V gene TRBV5-4 combines with J gene TRBJ1-6; possible D gene TRBD1, 6 bases. The germline gives CDR1 SGHNT, CDR2 YYREEE (reference sequence). The CDR3 length is 15 residues. V was shortened by 0 bases and J by 6 bases, with 10 bases between the two germline ends. CDR3 sequence reads: CASSLEGRGNSPLHF. The CDR3 nucleotides are TGTGCCAGCAGCTTGGAGGGCAGGGGTAATTCACCCCTCCACTTT.

The chain has TRBV11-2 and TRBJ1-3; D perhaps matches TRBD1 (5 bases). CDR1 and CDR2 from the germline V gene are SGHAT and FQNNGV. V was cut by 0 bases and J by 7 bases, with 10 bases left in between. This CDR3 comprises 14 residues. DNA of the CDR3: TGTGCCAGCAGCTTAGATCCGGGGGATAACACCATATATTTT. It codes for CASSLDPGDNTIYF.

V and J are TRBV5-8 and TRBJ2-7; 8 bases agree with TRBD1. The germline V gene encodes CDR1 SGHTS and CDR2 YDEGEE. V lost 3 bases, J lost 6 bases, and 11 bases stayed unmatched. The CDR3 runs to 15 residues. This CDR3 reads CASSYRSQGAGEQYF. In DNA, the CDR3 is TGTGCCAGCAGCTACCGTTCCCAGGGGGCAGGCGAGCAGTACTTC.

This clone came up a few times. The chain uses TRBV7-3 and TRBJ2-7; 9 bases fit TRBD2. CDR3 length equals 14 residues. Germline-derived CDR1 and CDR2 are SGHTA and FQGTGA. V trimming: 6 bases; J trimming: 0 bases; junction bases outside the gene matches: 3. The CDR3 region is CASRLAGASYEQYF. DNA for the CDR3: TGTGCCAGCAGGTTAGCGGGGGCCTCCTACGAGCAGTACTTC.

This rearrangement joins TRBV4-1 to TRBJ1-5, with unresolved D. Between the trimmed V and J ends, which lost 0 bases and 1 base, there was a span of 7 bases. Germline CDR1 is MGHRA and CDR2 is YSYEKL. The CDR3 sequence is 15 residues long. The CDR3 spells CASSQEPGSNQPQHF. CDR3 DNA: TGCGCCAGCAGCCAAGAACCCGGGAGCAATCAGCCCCAGCATTTT.

The rearrangement links TRBV29-1 to TRBJ2-5; 10 bases are shared with TRBD2. Trimming at V came to 3 bases and at J to 5 bases, leaving 18 bases not matched to a gene. The germline CDR1 and CDR2 sequences are SQVTM and ANQGSEA. This CDR3 contains 18 residues. CDR3 sequence reads: CSVEVVIGAGGRRETQYF. DNA of the CDR3: TGCAGCGTTGAGGTAGTAATCGGAGCGGGGGGGCGGCGCGAGACCCAGTACTTC.

V and J are TRBV9 and TRBJ2-2, with 8 bases fitting TRBD2. Trimming removed 0 bases from V and 4 bases from J; junction bases left unmatched: 5. The CDR3 has 16 amino acids. Germline V gene sequence: CDR1 SGDLS, CDR2 YYNGEE. The CDR3 DNA reads as TGTGCCAGCAGCGTAGCAAGCGGGGGAGGCACCGGGGAGCTGTTTTTT. Protein: CASSVASGGGTGELFF.

The chain has TRBV7-9 and TRBJ1-1, with TRBD1 matching 7 bases. Germline CDR1 and CDR2: SEHNR and FQNEAQ (reference sequence). The CDR3 spans 15 residues. V was clipped by 5 bases and J by 5 bases; unmatched bases: 11. CDR3 DNA: TGTGCCAGCAGCCCAAGCGAGGGGGCGGGAACTGAAGCTTTCTTT. Amino acids: CASSPSEGAGTEAFF.

The rearrangement joins TRBV4-1 to TRBJ2-6; D not resolved. Germline V CDR1 and CDR2: MGHRA, YSYEKL. The CDR3 sequence is 17 residues long. Trimming left V 0 bases short and J 0 bases short, with 9 bases between. The CDR3 DNA is TGCGCCAGCAGCCAAGATGATGAAGTCTCTGGGGCCAACGTCCTGACTTTC. Its translation is CASSQDDEVSGANVLTF.

This chain connects TRBV19 to TRBJ2-1; D is possibly TRBD2 (6 bases). The germline V gene has CDR1 LNHDA and CDR2 SQIVND (reference sequence). The germline V and J ends were trimmed by 5 bases and 3 bases, with 20 bases remaining between them. The CDR3 spans 17 residues. The CDR3, as DNA: TGTGCCAGTAGTGTCTCCCCGGGACTCCTAAGCTACAATGAGCAGTTCTTC. Protein product: CASSVSPGLLSYNEQFF.

This clone has more than one count but fewer than ten. This rearrangement joins TRBV27 to TRBJ1-5; 7 bases are a match to TRBD1. Germline-derived CDR1 and CDR2 are MNHEY and SMNVEV (reference sequence). The junction had 3 bases not matched to a gene; V was cut back by 5 bases and J by 2 bases. The CDR3 is 14 amino acids. CDR3 coding DNA: TGTGCCAGCAGTCTCGGGACAGGCAATCAGCCCCAGCATTTT. It translates to CASSLGTGNQPQHF.

This clone occurred a few times. V and J are TRBV27 and TRBJ2-7; a possible D gene is TRBD1 (6 bases). V was trimmed by 10 bases and J by 5 bases, leaving 18 bases between them. Germline V gene data show CDR1 as MNHEY and CDR2 as SMNVEV (reference sequence). The CDR3 covers 13 residues. In DNA form, the CDR3 reads TGTGCCACCTCTTTCCTGGGGGCGGACGAGCAGTACTTC. This translates into CATSFLGADEQYF.

This chain uses TRBV6-5 with TRBJ1-2; 8 nucleotides agree with TRBD1. Germline V lookup: CDR1 MNHEY, CDR2 SVGAGI. With 2 bases clipped from V and 13 bases from J, the junction kept 6 bases outside the gene matches. This CDR3 spans 12 amino acids. As DNA, the CDR3 is TGTGCCAGCAGTTACGGGACAGGCTTAATCACCTTC. Amino acids: CASSYGTGLITF.

The CDR3 sequence: CASSFTRTGRQLSSYEQYF. The CDR3 DNA reads as TGTGCCAGCAGTTTCACGAGGACCGGCAGACAGTTGAGCTCCTACGAGCAGTACTTC. The chain joins TRBV28 to TRBJ2-7; weak D call: TRBD1 (5 bases). Deletions cut 3 bases from V and 0 bases from J, with 24 bases between. Germline CDR1 is MDHEN and CDR2 is SYDVKM. The CDR3 runs to 19 residues.

To note about this clone: Other DNA sequences in this specimen translate into the identical CDR3. The V call is TRBV19, the J call TRBJ2-7; 7 nucleotides line up with TRBD2. Germline lookup yields CDR1 LNHDA and CDR2 SQIVND (reference sequence). The CDR3 runs to 14 residues. After removal of 3 bases from V and 3 bases from J, the junction contained 5 bases not matched to a gene. DNA for the CDR3: TGTGCCAGTAGTATCGGGGGAGGGAGCTACGAGCAGTACTTC. Encoded protein: CASSIGGGSYEQYF. Drawing the rest from reference TRBV19 and TRBJ2-7, the complete variable domain is DGGITQSPKYLFRKEGQNVTLSCEQNLNHDAMYWYRQDPGQGLRLIYYSQIVNDFQKGDIAEGYSVSREKKESFPLTVTSAQKNPTAFYLCASSIGGGSYEQYFGPGTRLTVT.